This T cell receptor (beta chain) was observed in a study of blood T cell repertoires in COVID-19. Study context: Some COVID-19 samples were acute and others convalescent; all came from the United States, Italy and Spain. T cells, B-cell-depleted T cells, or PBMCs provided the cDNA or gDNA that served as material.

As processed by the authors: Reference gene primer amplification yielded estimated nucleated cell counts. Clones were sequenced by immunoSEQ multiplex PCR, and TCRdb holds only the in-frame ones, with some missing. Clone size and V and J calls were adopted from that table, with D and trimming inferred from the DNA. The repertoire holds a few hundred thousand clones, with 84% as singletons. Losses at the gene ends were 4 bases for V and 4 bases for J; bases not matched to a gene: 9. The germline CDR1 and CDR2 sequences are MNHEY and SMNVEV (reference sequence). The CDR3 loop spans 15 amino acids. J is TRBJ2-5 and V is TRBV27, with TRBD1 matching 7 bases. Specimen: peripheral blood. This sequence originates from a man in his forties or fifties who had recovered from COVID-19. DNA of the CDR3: TGTGCCAGCAGTTATCTACAGGGGAGCGTAGAGACCCAGTACTTC. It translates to CASSYLQGSVETQYF.